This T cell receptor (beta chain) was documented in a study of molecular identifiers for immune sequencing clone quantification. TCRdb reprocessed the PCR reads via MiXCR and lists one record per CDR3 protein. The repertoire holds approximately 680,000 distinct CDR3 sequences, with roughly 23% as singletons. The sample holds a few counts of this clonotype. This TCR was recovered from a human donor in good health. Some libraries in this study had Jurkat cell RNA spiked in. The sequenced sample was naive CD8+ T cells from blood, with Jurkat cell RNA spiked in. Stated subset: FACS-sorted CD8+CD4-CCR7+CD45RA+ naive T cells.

CDR3 protein: CASSWSGNEQFF. The CDR3 DNA follows: TGTGCCAGCAGTTGGTCAGGAAATGAGCAGTTCTTC. V gene TRBV6-5 combines with J gene TRBJ2-1; D is unclear. Deletions cut 4 bases from V and 7 bases from J, with 8 bases between. Germline V gene sequence: CDR1 MNHEY, CDR2 SVGAGI. This CDR3 contains 12 residues.